This T cell receptor beta chain was documented in a study of CD8 T cells in Susac syndrome. For the study at large: Patients with Susac syndrome were therapy-naive, taking corticosteroids, with some also receiving intravenous immunoglobulin, or taking intravenous immunoglobulin alone at the time their blood was drawn.

Germline lookup yields CDR1 MNHNY and CDR2 SVGAGI (reference sequence). Trimming stripped 0 bases from V and 5 bases from J, with 7 bases between. The CDR3 is 13 residues long. When the RNA was reverse transcribed, random hexamers were used with an input of about 0.45 to 1 ug. TCRdb redid the calling of the immunoSEQ multiplex PCR reads with MiXCR, one entry per CDR3 protein. This repertoire shows approximately 190,000 distinct CDR3 sequences, 95% found once; its top ten account for 0.15% to 0.2%. Peripheral blood CD8+ and CD4+ T cells were profiled by TCR beta sequencing. FACS was used to enrich TEMRA cells, whereas the CD8+ and CD4+ T cells were obtained by negative isolation.

The sequence came from a human donor with Susac syndrome. The chain couples TRBV6-6 to TRBJ2-5; D ambiguous. Sequenced: CD8+ T cells from PBMCs. The CDR3 here is CASSYSRRETQYF. The CDR3 DNA reads TGTGCCAGCAGTTACTCGCGTCGGGAGACCCAGTACTTC.